The 6 T cell receptor beta chains below come from one sample, sequenced in a study of blood T cell repertoires in COVID-19. The assay was immunoSEQ multiplex PCR, and TCRdb's table has in-frame clones only and misses some. The repertoire holds tens of thousands of clones, with about four fifths as singletons. Sequencing input: peripheral blood. The receptors stem from a human donor in a cohort sampled during active COVID-19.

This sequence joins TRBV7-8 and TRBJ1-4; no firm D call. V lost 0 bases and J 0 bases, leaving 5 bases between the germline ends. CDR1 and CDR2 (germline): SGHVS, FQNEAQ. The CDR3 is 15 amino acids. DNA of the CDR3: TGTGCCAGCAGCTTAGCCGGAGCAACTAATGAAAAACTGTTTTTT. This encodes CASSLAGATNEKLFF.

This clone was counted many times. The CDR3 DNA reads TGTGCCAGCAGCTTAGTAAGCCCCAGGGTCACCGGGGAGCTGTTTTTT. It is translated as CASSLVSPRVTGELFF. The chain uses TRBV7-2 and TRBJ2-2; D perhaps matches TRBD1 (5 bases). This CDR3 comprises 16 residues. V gave up 1 base and J gave up 4 bases, with 13 bases separating them. Germline CDR1 and CDR2: SGHTA and FQGNSA. Full variable domain (outside the CDR3, taken from reference TRBV7-2 and TRBJ2-2): GAGVSQSPSNKVTEKGKDVELRCDPISGHTALYWYRQSLGQGLEFLIYFQGNSAPDKSGLPSDRFSAERTGGSVSTLTIQRTQQEDSAVYLCASSLVSPRVTGELFFGEGSRLTVL.

The chain is built from TRBV6-1 and TRBJ1-5; D is possibly TRBD1 (5 bases). The germline V gene encodes CDR1 MNHNS and CDR2 SASEGT. V lost 3 bases and J lost 4, with 10 bases in between. This CDR3 contains 14 residues. CDR3 sequence: CASSDRGGNQPQHF. CDR3 DNA: TGTGCCAGCAGTGATAGGGGCGGTAATCAGCCCCAGCATTTT.

J is TRBJ2-7 and V is TRBV19, with TRBD1 identical over 8 bases. Germline trimming cut 5 bases from V and 4 bases from J; bases unmatched to any gene: 13. The CDR3 loop spans 16 amino acids. Germline CDR1 LNHDA, CDR2 SQIVND (reference sequence). CDR3 nucleotides: TGTGCCAGTAGTGGATGGGTCACAGGGGGAGCTTACGAGCAGTACTTC. This sequence encodes CASSGWVTGGAYEQYF.

CDR3 DNA: TGTGCCAGCAGTTTGGGCAGGGGCGAGACCCAGTACTTC. This gives the protein CASSLGRGETQYF. The chain employs TRBV28 and TRBJ2-5; tentative D call: TRBD1 (6 bases). Between the trimmed V and J ends, which lost 3 bases and 5 bases, there was a span of 10 bases. CDR1 is MDHEN and CDR2 is SYDVKM in the germline V gene. The CDR3 sequence is 13 residues long.

As concerns this clone: Other nucleotide sequences from this sample produce the same CDR3. V and J are TRBV10-3 and TRBJ1-1; D remains unclear. V lost 0 bases and J lost 5, with 7 bases in between. The germline CDR1 and CDR2 sequences are ENHRY and SYGVKD. The CDR3 has 13 residues. CDR3 sequence reads: CAISESRGTEAFF. DNA for the CDR3: TGTGCCATCAGTGAGTCCCGGGGTACTGAAGCTTTCTTT.